This T cell receptor (beta chain) was captured in a study of cytomegalovirus exposure and HLA in healthy donors (dated by TCRdb to 2016 to 2017). Looking at the study overall: An earlier analysis of approximately 640 of the donors reported 250 to 300 Gb of sequence data and 100 million to 130 million unique TCR beta sequences from 150 million to 200 million T cells. The number of donors typed differed by locus, with about 629-640 for A, B, C, DRB1 and DQB1, approximately 500 for DQA1, over 600 for DPA1, and some 450 for DPB1. An early release that covered about 640 HLA-typed donors contained 250 to 350 gigabases of sequencing data and roughly 84 million unique TCR sequences. HLA typing covered class I and class II loci at four-digit resolution. Of the 300 to 450 genotyped donors, less than 90% were placed in the genetic ancestry cluster associated with self-reported Caucasian donors. The study was designed to test whether signatures of past pathogen exposure could be identified by cataloging public T cell receptors. A later genetic analysis used genome-wide SNP genotypes for about 55% of the 666 donors, treating that subset as a discovery cohort. The T cell repertoires of roughly 660 subjects were profiled by immunosequencing and related to cytomegalovirus serostatus. To predict cytomegalovirus infection status, the study combined high-throughput TCR immunosequencing, statistical association of individual TCRs with disease status, and machine learning. Donor age, sex, ethnicity and CMV serostatus were collected together with the repertoire data. Along with the approximately 670-subject first cohort, a separate validation cohort of over 90 different subjects was used. To decide whether each TCR beta V gene segment behaved as functional or pseudogenic, an earlier analysis of approximately 590 of the donors relied on high-throughput TCR beta sequencing. All discovery cohort repertoires had been generated on a single sequencing platform. Among around 400 genotyped donors of the cohort, an average of around 240,000 unique TCR beta nucleotide sequences were sequenced per donor, 15% to 20% of them non-productive. A later analysis re-examined previously published TCR beta repertoires from 500 to 700 donors and added high-resolution HLA genotyping to investigate patterns of TCR occurrence. Rather than drawing on any new phenotypic data, the later analysis identified candidate immune exposures from TCR beta sequences and the way those sequences occurred across donors. A handful of DR-DQ haplotypes were handled as single units for association and clustering because linkage in the cohort was strong. General study outcomes and caveats: A few of the identified cytomegalovirus-associated TCR beta chains were confirmed in vitro to be specific for cytomegalovirus antigens. It was suggested by the authors that the approach could potentially be generalized to other disease states and immunological phenotypes. A total of 150 to 200 TCR beta chains were listed by the study as associated with cytomegalovirus. In a later analysis, HLA-associated TCR beta chains showed more clonal expansion and lower generation probabilities than non-associated chains that were equally common. Because counts were too low, 15 to 20 rarely observed V segments, including chromosome 9 orphons, were excluded from the earlier analysis of 587 of the donors. Most TCR sequences were seen in very few donors, while some public TCRs were found in many individuals. A later analysis associated some 17,000 TCR beta sequences with specific HLA alleles at a false discovery rate of 0.05. HLA typing was unavailable for some donors at each locus, so association tests used only the typed subset. Roughly uniform sequencing depth across donors was assumed in presence/absence analyses, although this assumption may not hold. In a later analysis, most CMV-associated TCR beta chains were found to appear HLA-restricted, with HLA associations seemingly driven largely by CMV exposure. A group of highly shared sequence variants was considered likely to be a technical artifact of the sequencing pipeline. In a later analysis, several top co-occurrence clusters were reported to appear linked to parvovirus B19, influenza, CMV and Epstein-Barr virus. Compared with the 666-donor mean, donors in an Asian-associated ancestry cluster had fewer N-insertions in productive TCRs, according to a later genetic analysis. In a later genetic analysis, a missense DCLRE1C variant was associated with V-gene and J-gene trimming of TCR beta chains, and the association was replicated in an independent cohort. In an earlier analysis of approximately 590 of the donors, most TCR beta V segments appeared in productive rearrangements about 87% or about 30% of the time, broadly matching IMGT annotations. The only immune exposure information available for the cohort was CMV serostatus. A later analysis found that TCR association rates varied across HLA loci, with DRB1 alleles showing the most associated TCRs and HLA-C alleles the fewest. The classifier was reported to diagnose cytomegalovirus status with high specificity and sensitivity in both the original cohort and the validation cohort. Linkage disequilibrium might explain the correlated functional status among segregating V segments, but an unknown experimental factor could not be excluded. Assigning TCR associations to individual alleles was difficult when HLA alleles, especially DR and DQ, strongly co-occurred. The cohort was sequenced for TCR beta chains only, and without alpha or paired-chain data the features that could be detected were limited. Because the 87-base-pair reads could not distinguish some IMGT-functional V segments, including TRBV6-2 and TRBV6-3, those segments were excluded. A further reported finding was that TCR beta sequences accurately predicted the HLA-A and HLA-B alleles for most subjects in the first cohort.

A remark on this clone: This clone's antigen is unknown. The record has no base qualities; no much larger clone is one base away.

Libraries were built with the immunoSEQ multiplex PCR assay. For the multiplex PCR, a mixture combining 60 forward primers for TCR Vbeta segments and 13 reverse primers for TCR Jbeta segments was used. Amplification of the CDR3 region of rearranged TCR beta genes was performed with a multiplex PCR assay on genomic DNA. Amplified TCR beta libraries were sequenced as 87-base-pair reads on the Illumina HiSeq System. The original pipeline was this. Across the roughly 670 repertoires, a later analysis counted 78 million or so unique TCR beta chains, approximately 12 million of which were shared by at least two donors. A nearest-neighbor algorithm error-corrected the raw reads and collapsed the reads into unique sequences, merging closely related sequences to remove PCR and sequencing errors. CDR3 sequences were aligned to IMGT reference sequences to assign V, D and J gene segments. For a sequence to be retained, at least a six-nucleotide match to both a V gene segment and a J gene segment was required. Rearrangements were called productive when the CDR3 lacked stop codons and stayed in frame with V and J; all others were non-productive. Following IMGT convention, CDR3 was defined as the stretch from the second conserved V-encoded cysteine to the conserved J-encoded phenylalanine. The earlier analysis of some 540 of the donors excluded any sequence lacking an unambiguous match to a single V gene segment. In an earlier analysis of a few hundred of the donors, V segments were called functional above 56.7% productive rearrangements and were called segregating when the between-donor standard deviation exceeded 5%. A statistical classification framework was built for diagnosing cytomegalovirus status from the catalog of TCR beta chain sequences. V and J gene assignment, in a later analysis, came from comparing TCR nucleotide sequences with IMGT/GENE-DB human TR gene sequences. A later analysis assigned CDR3 sequences and most-parsimonious VDJ recombination scenarios with the TCRdist pipeline. A later analysis defined each TCR beta chain by its CDR3 amino acid sequence plus V-gene family, and excluded reads lacking a unique V-gene family. As a way to deal with suspected cross-contamination and a sequencing artifact, a later analysis dropped 450 to 600 nucleotide sequences that were highly shared and had low generation probability. A later analysis calculated a clonal expansion index for each public chain from normalized within-repertoire ranks of inferred template counts. In a later analysis, generation probabilities were computed using a VDJ recombination model fitted to out-of-frame rearrangements, and the results were checked against IGoR. In a later analysis, hypergeometric tests were used to score TCR-TCR, TCR-HLA and TCR-CMV co-occurrence, with a repertoire-size bias correction applied to TCR pairs. A later analysis estimated false discovery rates by permuting HLA or CMV assignments 20 times. In a later analysis, co-occurring TCRs were grouped using DBSCAN, and TCRdist sequence similarity was added for clustering within HLA-allele-positive subsets. Co-occurrence clustering excluded repertoires with fewer than 30,000 or more than 120,000 public chains, plus five with anomalous nucleotide sharing. Here the immuneACCESS table is served through TCRdb, limited to in-frame sequences with V and J called. Missing clones are a known gap in these copies; in checked studies unresolved V genes cover under half, and the rest lacks a known reason. V and J calls and clone size are given by that table; D and trimming were obtained from the DNA. The sample yields about 170,000 clones; roughly 84% were counted once. Together, the top ten hold approximately 2.5% of the sample.

The cohort was made up of hundreds of healthy bone marrow donors. At the time of sampling, all cohort members were nominally healthy, though unrecorded immune exposures were likely present. The donor tested CMV seropositive, placing the donor among the approximately 290 seropositive members of the cohort. A peripheral blood sample was provided by each donor, and peripheral blood mononuclear cells were used for TCR beta sequencing. The Qiagen DNeasy Blood Extraction Kit was used to extract genomic DNA from the blood cell samples. V sheds 7 bases and J sheds 6 bases, leaving 20 bases between their ends. From the cysteine through the phenylalanine, the CDR3 covers 15 amino acids. Of all the DNA, just the CDR3 is kept, 45 bases in frame from base 1. Reading the germline V gene (reference sequence) gives CDR1 SEHNR and CDR2 FQNEAQ.

The receptor was derived from a man aged 25-40 years in good health and CMV-seropositive. The chain is assembled from TRBV7-9 and TRBJ2-3; TRBD2 is a possible D gene, resting on 6 matching bases. Sequenced: PBMCs. The nucleotide sequence is given as TGTGCCAGCAACCGTCTAGGGAGGTCCCTCGATACGCAGTATTTT. This yields the protein CASNRLGRSLDTQYF.